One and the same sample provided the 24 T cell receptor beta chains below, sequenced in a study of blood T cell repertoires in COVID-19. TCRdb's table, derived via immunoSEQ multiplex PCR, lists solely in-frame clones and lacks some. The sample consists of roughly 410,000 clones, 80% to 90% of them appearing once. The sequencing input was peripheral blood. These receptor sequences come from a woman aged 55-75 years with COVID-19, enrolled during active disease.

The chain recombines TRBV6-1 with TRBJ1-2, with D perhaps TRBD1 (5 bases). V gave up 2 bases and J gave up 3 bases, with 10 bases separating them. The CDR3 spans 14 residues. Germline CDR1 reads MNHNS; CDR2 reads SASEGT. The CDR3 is CASSEPTGDYGYTF. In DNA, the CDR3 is TGTGCCAGCAGTGAACCAACGGGGGACTATGGCTACACCTTC.

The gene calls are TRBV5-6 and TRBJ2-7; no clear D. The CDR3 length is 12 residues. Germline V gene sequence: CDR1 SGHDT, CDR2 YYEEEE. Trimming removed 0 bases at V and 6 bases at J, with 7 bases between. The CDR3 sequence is CASSLDRSEQYF. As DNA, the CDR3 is TGTGCCAGCAGCTTGGACAGATCCGAGCAGTACTTC.

The CDR3 sequence: CASSQAGQGPVNEKLFF. In nucleotides, the CDR3 is TGTGCCAGCAGCCAAGCGGGACAGGGGCCGGTAAATGAAAAACTGTTTTTT. This sequence joins TRBV3-1 (or the pseudogene TRBV3-2) and TRBJ1-4; 10 nucleotides line up with TRBD1. The CDR3 contains 17 residues. V dropped 1 base and J dropped 5; count of bases not matched to a gene: 7. Germline values: CDR1 LGHDT, CDR2 YNNKEL (reference sequence).

CDR3 protein: CASRPETNYGYTF. CDR3 sequence (DNA): TGCGCCAGCAGGCCAGAAACTAACTATGGCTACACCTTC. The rearrangement uses TRBV5-1 and TRBJ1-2; D is unresolved. Trimming shortened V by 5 bases and J by 0 bases, and 8 bases separated the two germline ends. Germline-derived CDR1 and CDR2 are SGHRS and YFSETQ. This CDR3 region has 13 residues.

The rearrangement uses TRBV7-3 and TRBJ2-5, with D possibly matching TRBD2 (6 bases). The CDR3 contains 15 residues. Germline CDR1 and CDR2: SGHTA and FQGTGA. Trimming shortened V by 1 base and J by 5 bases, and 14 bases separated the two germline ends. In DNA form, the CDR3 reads TGTGCCAGCAGCTTAAAGACCGGGGGTCCGGAGACCCAGTACTTC. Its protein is CASSLKTGGPETQYF.

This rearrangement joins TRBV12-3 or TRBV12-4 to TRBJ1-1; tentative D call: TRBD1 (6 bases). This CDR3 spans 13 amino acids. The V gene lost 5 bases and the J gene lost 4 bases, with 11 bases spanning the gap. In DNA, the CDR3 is TGTGCCAGCAGTCCAAGGGGGGGCACTGAAGCTTTCTTT. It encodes CASSPRGGTEAFF.

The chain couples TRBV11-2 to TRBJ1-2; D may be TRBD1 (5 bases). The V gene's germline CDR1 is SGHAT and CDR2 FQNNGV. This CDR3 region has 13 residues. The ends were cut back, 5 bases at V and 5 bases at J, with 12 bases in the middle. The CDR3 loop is CASSRGGTYGYTF. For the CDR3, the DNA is TGTGCCAGCAGCAGGGGAGGGACGTATGGCTACACCTTC.

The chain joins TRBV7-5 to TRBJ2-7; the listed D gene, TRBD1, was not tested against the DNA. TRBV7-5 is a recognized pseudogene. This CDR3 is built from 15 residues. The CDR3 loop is CVRSAKTGGSYEQYF. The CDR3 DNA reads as TGTGTCAGAAGCGCTAAGACAGGGGGAAGCTACGAGCAGTACTTC.

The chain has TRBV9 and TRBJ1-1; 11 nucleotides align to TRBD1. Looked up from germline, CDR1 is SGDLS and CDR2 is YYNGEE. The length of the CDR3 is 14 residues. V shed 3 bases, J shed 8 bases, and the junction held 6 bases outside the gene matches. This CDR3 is CASSAHRDRGEAFF. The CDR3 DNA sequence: TGTGCCAGCAGCGCCCACCGGGACAGGGGGGAAGCTTTCTTT.

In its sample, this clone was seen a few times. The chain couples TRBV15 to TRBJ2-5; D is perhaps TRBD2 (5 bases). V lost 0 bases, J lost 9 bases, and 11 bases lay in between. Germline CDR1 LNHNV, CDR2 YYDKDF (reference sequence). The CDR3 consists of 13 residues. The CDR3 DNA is TGTGCCACCAGCAGAGATCCCAACGGGGCCCAGTACTTC. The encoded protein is CATSRDPNGAQYF.

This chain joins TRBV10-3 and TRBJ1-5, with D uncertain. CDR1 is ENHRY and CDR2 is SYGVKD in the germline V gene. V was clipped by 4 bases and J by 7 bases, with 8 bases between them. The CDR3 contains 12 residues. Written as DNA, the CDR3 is TGTGCCATCAGTGGGGAGAGGCAGCCCCAGCATTTT. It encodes CAISGERQPQHF.

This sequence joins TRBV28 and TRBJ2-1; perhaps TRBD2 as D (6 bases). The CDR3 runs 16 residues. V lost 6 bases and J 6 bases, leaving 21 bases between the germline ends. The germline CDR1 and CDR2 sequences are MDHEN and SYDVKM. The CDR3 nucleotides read TGTGCCAGCAGGGGGCTTGGCGCGGGGACCTTCAATGAGCAGTTCTTC. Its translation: CASRGLGAGTFNEQFF.

Here the CDR3 reads CASSVKGSNQPQHF. The CDR3 nucleotides are TGTGCCAGCAGTGTCAAGGGGAGCAATCAGCCCCAGCATTTT. The chain has TRBV2 and TRBJ1-5, with TRBD1 as a possible D gene (5 bases). Germline values: CDR1 SNHLY, CDR2 FYNNEI. V lost 4 bases and J 1 base, leaving 8 bases between the germline ends. The CDR3 has 14 amino acids. Drawing the rest from reference TRBV2 and TRBJ1-5, the complete variable domain is EPEVTQTPSHQVTQMGQEVILRCVPISNHLYFYWYRQILGQKVEFLVSFYNNEISEKSEIFDDQFSVERPDGSNFTLKIRSTKLEDSAMYFCASSVKGSNQPQHFGDGTRLSIL.

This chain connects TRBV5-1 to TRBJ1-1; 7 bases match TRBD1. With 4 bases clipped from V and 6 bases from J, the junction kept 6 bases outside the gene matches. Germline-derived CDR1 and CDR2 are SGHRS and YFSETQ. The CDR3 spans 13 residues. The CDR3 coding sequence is TGCGCCAGCAGCGGTACAGGGGAGGCTGAAGCTTTCTTT. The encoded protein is CASSGTGEAEAFF.

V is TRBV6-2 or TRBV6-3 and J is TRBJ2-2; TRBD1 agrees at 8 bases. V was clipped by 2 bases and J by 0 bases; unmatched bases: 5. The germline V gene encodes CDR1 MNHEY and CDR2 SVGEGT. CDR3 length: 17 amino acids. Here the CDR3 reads CASSYPRGRTNTGELFF. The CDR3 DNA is TGTGCCAGCAGTTACCCCAGGGGGCGCACGAACACCGGGGAGCTGTTTTTT.

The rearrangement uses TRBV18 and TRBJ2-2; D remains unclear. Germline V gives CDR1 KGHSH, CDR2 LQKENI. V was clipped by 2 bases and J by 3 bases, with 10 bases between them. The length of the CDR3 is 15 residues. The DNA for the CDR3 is TGTGCCAGCTCACCAGCGGTGGTTGACACCGGGGAGCTGTTTTTT. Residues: CASSPAVVDTGELFF.

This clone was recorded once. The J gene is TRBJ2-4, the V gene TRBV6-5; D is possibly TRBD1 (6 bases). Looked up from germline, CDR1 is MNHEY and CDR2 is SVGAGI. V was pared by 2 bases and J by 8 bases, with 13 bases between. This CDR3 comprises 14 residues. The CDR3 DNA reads TGTGCCAGCAGTTACAGGCAGGGGTTGGACATTCAGTACTTC. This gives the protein CASSYRQGLDIQYF.

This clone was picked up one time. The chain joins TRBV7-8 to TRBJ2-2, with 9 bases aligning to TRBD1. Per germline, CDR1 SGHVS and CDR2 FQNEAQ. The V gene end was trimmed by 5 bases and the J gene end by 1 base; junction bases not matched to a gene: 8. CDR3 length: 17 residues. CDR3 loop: CASSTPTGGWNTGELFF. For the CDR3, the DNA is TGTGCCAGCAGCACCCCTACAGGGGGCTGGAACACCGGGGAGCTGTTTTTT.

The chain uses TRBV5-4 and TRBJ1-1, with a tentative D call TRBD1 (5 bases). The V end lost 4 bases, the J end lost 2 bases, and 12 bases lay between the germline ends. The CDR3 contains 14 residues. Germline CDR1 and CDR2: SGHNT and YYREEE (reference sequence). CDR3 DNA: TGTGCCAGCAGCGCCAGACAGTTTAACACTGAAGCTTTCTTT. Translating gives CASSARQFNTEAFF.

CDR3 in amino acids: CASSLGGQGSYTDTQYF. The DNA of the CDR3 is TGTGCCAGCAGCTTGGGTGGACAGGGATCCTACACAGATACGCAGTATTTT. The chain uses TRBV5-4 and TRBJ2-3; 8 nucleotides line up with TRBD1. The length of the CDR3 is 17 residues. J was trimmed by 2 bases and V by 0 bases; bases with no gene match: 8. CDR1 SGHNT and CDR2 YYREEE come from the germline V gene (reference sequence).

The DNA for the CDR3 is TGTGCCAGCAGTCTCGAGGAGGGAGTTCGTGGCTACACCTTC. This sequence encodes CASSLEEGVRGYTF. The chain links TRBV28 to TRBJ1-2; D call uncertain. V was trimmed by 5 bases and J by 7 bases, leaving 17 bases between them. CDR1 and CDR2 from the germline V gene are MDHEN and SYDVKM. The length of the CDR3 is 14 residues.

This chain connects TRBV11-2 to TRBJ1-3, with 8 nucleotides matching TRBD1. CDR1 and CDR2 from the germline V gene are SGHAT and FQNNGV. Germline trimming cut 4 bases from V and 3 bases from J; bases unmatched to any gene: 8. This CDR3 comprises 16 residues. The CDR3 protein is CASSSQGARGGNTIYF. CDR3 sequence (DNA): TGTGCCAGCAGCTCCCAGGGGGCCAGGGGTGGAAACACCATATATTTT. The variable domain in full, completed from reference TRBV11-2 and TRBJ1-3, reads EAGVAQSPRYKIIEKRQSVAFWCNPISGHATLYWYQQILGQGPKLLIQFQNNGVVDDSQLPKDRFSAERLKGVDSTLKIQPAKLEDSAVYLCASSSQGARGGNTIYFGEGSWLTVV.

The CDR3 spells CATSSGGVPYNEQFF. In DNA form, the CDR3 reads TGTGCCACGAGCAGCGGGGGGGTCCCCTACAATGAGCAGTTCTTC. The V and J genes are TRBV24-1 and TRBJ2-1, with 10 bases identical to TRBD2. The germline gives CDR1 KGHDR, CDR2 SFDVKD. V lost 10 bases and J lost 2; bases outside the gene matches: 7. This CDR3 comprises 15 residues.

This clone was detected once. Written as DNA, the CDR3 is TGTGCCAGCAGCTTAGTGGGACTAGCGGGGGAGCAGTTCTTC. It translates to CASSLVGLAGEQFF. The chain carries TRBV7-8 and TRBJ2-1, with 13 positions matching TRBD2. This CDR3 region has 14 residues. V shed 1 base, J shed 10 bases, and the junction held 1 base outside the gene matches. Germline CDR1 reads SGHVS; CDR2 reads FQNEAQ.